Listed here are 12 T cell receptor beta chains from one sample, sequenced in a study of cytomegalovirus exposure and HLA in healthy donors (dated by TCRdb to the late 2010s). Library preparation used the immunoSEQ multiplex PCR assay. A mixture of 60 forward primers for TCR Vbeta segments and 13 reverse primers for TCR Jbeta segments was used in the multiplex PCR. The source is immuneACCESS, and TCRdb retained only in-frame sequences with V and J called. Part of the clones is not carried over; for the studies checked, unresolved V genes explain less than half of this, and the remainder is unexplained. This sample is represented by tens of thousands of clones; about 75% of them were singletons. The ten most abundant clones make up approximately 7% of the sample. Sample: PBMCs. Every receptor here comes from a woman aged 30 to 39 in good health and CMV-seropositive.

This CDR3 reads CASSGRPRDGELFF. For the CDR3, the DNA is TGTGCCAGCAGCGGGAGACCCCGTGACGGGGAGCTGTTTTTT. The chain links TRBV6-5 to TRBJ2-2, with D possibly matching TRBD2 (6 bases). V was pared by 6 bases and J by 7 bases, with 15 bases between. This CDR3 has 14 residues. In germline, CDR1 is MNHEY, CDR2 SVGAGI.

This chain uses TRBV28 with TRBJ1-5; 8 bases line up with TRBD1. V gave up 4 bases and J gave up 10 bases; unmatched junction bases: 12. Germline assignment: CDR1 MDHEN and CDR2 SYDVKM. CDR3 length: 15 residues. The CDR3: CASSSTGALYRPQHF. CDR3 DNA: TGTGCCAGCAGTTCGACAGGGGCTCTTTATCGACCCCAGCATTTT.

This clone was counted only a few times. The rearrangement uses TRBV27 and TRBJ2-6; D is perhaps TRBD2 (5 bases). This CDR3 comprises 17 residues. Germline loops: CDR1 MNHEY, CDR2 SMNVEV (reference sequence). The V gene lost 0 bases and the J gene lost 2 bases, with 11 bases spanning the gap. CDR3 sequence (DNA): TGTGCCAGCAGTTTATCGAAGTCCGGGGCTGGGGCCAACGTCCTGACTTTC. Its translation: CASSLSKSGAGANVLTF.

J is TRBJ1-5 and V is TRBV15; tentatively, D is TRBD1 (5 bases). The CDR3 loop spans 15 amino acids. From germline, CDR1 is LNHNV and CDR2 YYDKDF (reference sequence). V lost 5 bases and J 7 bases, leaving 18 bases between the germline ends. CDR3 nucleotide sequence: TGTGCCACCAGCTCACTAGTTCCCGGGGGGCAGCCCCAGCATTTT. Amino acid sequence: CATSSLVPGGQPQHF.

J is TRBJ2-7 and V is TRBV19, with D maybe TRBD1 (6 bases). The V gene's germline CDR1 is LNHDA and CDR2 SQIVND (reference sequence). V lost 3 bases and J 0 bases, leaving 15 bases between the germline ends. The CDR3 spans 16 residues. CDR3 loop: CASSMDPGVSSYEQYF. The DNA of the CDR3 is TGTGCCAGTAGTATGGACCCAGGGGTAAGCTCCTACGAGCAGTACTTC. Full variable domain (remainder filled in from reference TRBV19 and TRBJ2-7): DGGITQSPKYLFRKEGQNVTLSCEQNLNHDAMYWYRQDPGQGLRLIYYSQIVNDFQKGDIAEGYSVSREKKESFPLTVTSAQKNPTAFYLCASSMDPGVSSYEQYFGPGTRLTVT.

This clone showed up just a few times. In DNA form, the CDR3 reads TGTGCCAGCAGTTATACAGGGTTTTATGGCTACACCTTC. This encodes CASSYTGFYGYTF. This chain uses TRBV6-6 with TRBJ1-2; possible D gene TRBD1, 6 bases. The CDR3 has 13 residues. The germline gives CDR1 MNHNY, CDR2 SVGAGI (reference sequence). The V end was cut by 3 bases, the J end by 5 bases, with 10 bases between.

V is TRBV27 and J is TRBJ2-5; the D gene is possibly TRBD1 (6 bases). The DNA end is more similar to TRBJ2-7, so the J call may be wrong. This CDR3 region has 14 residues. Germline V CDR1 and CDR2: MNHEY, SMNVEV (reference sequence). The CDR3 loop is CASSLDRTSYEQYF. The CDR3, as DNA: TGTGCCAGCAGTCTCGACAGGACCTCCTACGAGCAGTACTTC.

The chain employs TRBV7-8 and TRBJ1-1; D gene ambiguous. Trimming stripped 0 bases from V and 11 bases from J, with 13 bases between. Germline V CDR1 and CDR2: SGHVS, FQNEAQ. The length of the CDR3 is 13 residues. This chain's CDR3 is CASSLAMEYAAFF. CDR3 sequence (DNA): TGTGCCAGCAGCTTAGCGATGGAGTACGCTGCTTTCTTT. The variable domain in full, completed from reference TRBV7-8 and TRBJ1-1, reads GAGVSQSPRYKVAKRGQDVALRCDPISGHVSLFWYQQALGQGPEFLTYFQNEAQLDKSGLPSDRFFAERPEGSVSTLKIQRTQQEDSAVYLCASSLAMEYAAFFGQGTRLTVV.

The chain links TRBV4-3 to TRBJ2-7, with 9 bases aligning to TRBD2. The CDR3 is 16 amino acids. CDR1 and CDR2 from the germline V gene are LGHNA and YSLEER. The V segment lost 0 bases and the J segment 3 bases; nucleotides outside the gene matches: 6. CDR3 protein: CASSQDLSGSLYEQYF. CDR3 nucleotide sequence: TGCGCCAGCAGCCAAGACCTTAGCGGGAGTCTCTACGAGCAGTACTTC.

The chain carries TRBV28 and TRBJ1-2, with D possibly TRBD1 on 6 matching bases. CDR1 MDHEN and CDR2 SYDVKM come from the germline V gene. V was shortened by 6 bases and J by 1 base, with 18 bases between the two germline ends. The CDR3 sequence is 16 residues long. CDR3 nucleotide sequence: TGTGCCAGCAGACTAAACAGAGGGGGAAATAACTATGGCTACACCTTC. This encodes CASRLNRGGNNYGYTF.

V gene TRBV6-5 combines with J gene TRBJ2-7; TRBD2 matches 9 bases. Losses at the gene ends were 3 bases for V and 6 bases for J; bases not matched to a gene: 9. The CDR3 consists of 15 residues. Germline loops: CDR1 MNHEY, CDR2 SVGAGI. The CDR3 sequence is CASSYQAGGLGEQYF. The CDR3 region has the DNA TGTGCCAGCAGTTATCAGGCGGGAGGGTTGGGCGAGCAGTACTTC.

The chain carries TRBV6-1 and TRBJ2-7, with TRBD2 matching 11 bases. The CDR3 is made up of 14 amino acids. The germline gives CDR1 MNHNS, CDR2 SASEGT. V shed 6 bases and J 5 bases; nucleotides not matched to a gene: 6. The CDR3 region has the DNA TGTGCCAGCAGACTTAGCGGGAGGGGAAACGAGCAGTACTTC. It encodes CASRLSGRGNEQYF.